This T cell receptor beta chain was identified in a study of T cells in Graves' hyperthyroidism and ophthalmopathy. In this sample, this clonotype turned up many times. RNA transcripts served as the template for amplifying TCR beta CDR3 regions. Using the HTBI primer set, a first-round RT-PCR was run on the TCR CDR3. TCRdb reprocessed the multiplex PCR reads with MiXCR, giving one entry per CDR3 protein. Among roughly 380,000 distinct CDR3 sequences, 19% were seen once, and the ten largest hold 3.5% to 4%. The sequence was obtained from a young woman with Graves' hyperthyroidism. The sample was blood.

The CDR3 bases are TGTGCCAGCTCAGGGGGACACAATTTTGTTACCCGCAAGTGGAGCTCTGGAAACACCATATATTTT. Amino acids: CASSGGHNFVTRKWSSGNTIYF. The chain uses TRBV18 and TRBJ1-3; possible D gene TRBD1, 6 bases. The V end was cut by 5 bases, the J end by 0 bases, with 32 bases between. This CDR3 spans 22 amino acids. Germline assignment: CDR1 KGHSH and CDR2 LQKENI.